This TCR beta chain was captured by sequencing in a study of T-cell reconstitution after alpha-beta-depleted transplantation in children. Germline CDR1 is SGHKS and CDR2 is YYEKEE (reference sequence). This CDR3 is built from 16 residues. Trimming removed 1 base from V and 1 base from J, with 13 bases in between. This clonotype has a count of ten or more. Unique molecular identifiers were incorporated during preparation of the TCRbeta library. TCRdb analysed the PCR reads with MiXCR anew, one entry per CDR3 protein. Here the sample spans about 150,000 distinct CDR3 sequences, around 10% being singletons.

Here the sequenced sample was PBMCs, taken before TCRalphabeta/CD19-depleted stem cell transplant. The rearrangement joins TRBV5-5 to TRBJ2-3; D unclear. The clonotype comes from a boy aged 2-15 years with acute myeloid leukemia, due to receive a stem cell transplant. The CDR3 protein is CASSLWQPERTDTQYF. The CDR3 DNA sequence: TGTGCCAGCAGCTTGTGGCAGCCCGAACGCACAGATACGCAGTATTTT.